This TCR beta chain was observed in a study of CD8 T cells in ankylosing spondylitis. The CDR3 runs to 16 residues. The V and J ends lost 2 bases and 0 bases, in that order; junction bases with no gene match: 3. The germline V gene encodes CDR1 SGHDN and CDR2 FVKESK. Broader study findings: Certain motif variants had earlier been reported in reactive arthritis synovial fluid and blood.

As regards this clonotype: As yet, its antigen is unknown.

TCRdb re-analysed the 5' RACE reads in MiXCR, keeping a single row per CDR3 protein. This table holds 250,000 to 300,000 distinct CDR3 sequences, around 19% found once. Sequencing was done on a sample of blood, either unsorted or a sorted T cell fraction (not recorded which). This sequence was found in a male donor with ankylosing spondylitis or in good health (not recorded which). The chain combines TRBV14 with TRBJ2-1; TRBD2 matches at 8 bases. CDR3 residues: CASSQTGGGSYNEQFF. The CDR3 DNA reads TGTGCCAGCAGCCAAACGGGAGGGGGCTCCTACAATGAGCAGTTCTTC.